One and the same sample provided the 11 T cell receptor beta chains below, sequenced in a study of T cells in Graves' hyperthyroidism and ophthalmopathy (dated by TCRdb to about 2019). Libraries were made using multiplex PCR. Sequencing took place on an Illumina HiSeq 2000. The TCR beta CDR3 regions were amplified from the RNA transcripts. The TCR CDR3 was subjected to a first round of RT-PCR using the HTBI primer set and the Qiagen OneStep RT-PCR kit. TCRdb reanalyzed the raw reads on its own, using fastp at Q25 for trimming and MiXCR for clone calling, and kept in-frame beta chains. Entries that share a CDR3 protein sequence are merged under the most common genes and DNA. The sample table contains around 350,000 distinct CDR3 sequences; only one count was recorded for roughly 15% of them. The ten biggest clones cover roughly 19% of the sample. Sequenced input: blood. These receptors came from a woman aged 60-70 years with Graves' ophthalmopathy.

The CDR3: CASSNGQKITSYEQYF. The CDR3 DNA is TGTGCCAGCAGCAACGGACAGAAAATTACATCCTACGAGCAGTACTTC. The chain combines TRBV6-1 with TRBJ2-7, with D perhaps TRBD1 (6 bases). The germline CDR1 and CDR2 sequences are MNHNS and SASEGT. Trimming removed 6 bases at V and 1 base at J, with 19 bases between. CDR3 length: 16 amino acids.

This clonotype has ten or more counts. The chain has TRBV2 and TRBJ2-2; TRBD1 matches at 7 bases. Germline V lookup: CDR1 SNHLY, CDR2 FYNNEI. The length of the CDR3 is 15 residues. The trim removed 6 bases at V and 4 bases at J, leaving 8 bases unmatched. The CDR3 loop is CASRPATGTTGELFF. The CDR3 DNA is TGTGCCAGCAGGCCGGCGACAGGGACCACCGGGGAGCTGTTTTTT.

This clonotype was counted only a few times. This chain's CDR3 is CSAGLPGLAYEQYF. The DNA for the CDR3 is TGCAGTGCTGGACTCCCGGGACTAGCCTACGAGCAGTACTTC. The chain links TRBV20-1 to TRBJ2-7; 8 nucleotides match TRBD2. Trimming at V came to 5 bases and at J to 2 bases, leaving 8 bases not matched to a gene. The CDR3 consists of 14 residues. Germline CDR1 and CDR2: DFQATT and SNEGSKA (reference sequence).

Only a few counts were recorded for this clonotype. V and J are TRBV7-9 and TRBJ1-2; D ambiguous. The germline V gene has CDR1 SEHNR and CDR2 FQNEAQ (reference sequence). V was clipped by 5 bases and J by 4 bases, with 17 bases between them. The CDR3 runs to 15 residues. CDR3 coding DNA: TGTGCCAGCAGCCCCGAGAGGGCAATCCGCTATGGCTACACCTTC. It yields the protein CASSPERAIRYGYTF.

This clonotype has at least ten counts. This sequence joins TRBV7-2 and TRBJ1-4; possible D gene TRBD1, 5 bases. Germline CDR1 reads SGHTA; CDR2 reads FQGNSA. Trimming stripped 5 bases from V and 4 bases from J, with 14 bases between. This CDR3 region has 15 residues. For the CDR3, the DNA is TGTGCCAGCAGCGTCAGCAAGGGGAATAATGAAAAACTGTTTTTT. Translated, it gives CASSVSKGNNEKLFF.

This clonotype was recorded many times. The genes are TRBV27 and TRBJ1-5; 8 nucleotides align to TRBD1. CDR1 MNHEY and CDR2 SMNVEV come from the germline V gene (reference sequence). After removal of 5 bases from V and 3 bases from J, the junction contained 9 bases not matched to a gene. The CDR3 has 16 amino acids. For the CDR3, the DNA is TGTGCCAGCAGTCCCCCCCGGACAGGGCACAATCAGCCCCAGCATTTT. This codes for CASSPPRTGHNQPQHF.

V gene TRBV6-4 combines with J gene TRBJ2-1; D possibly corresponds to TRBD2 (5 bases). The germline gives CDR1 MRHNA, CDR2 SNTAGT. This CDR3 region has 15 residues. Trimming removed 0 bases from V and 4 bases from J, with 10 bases in between. The CDR3 loop reads CASSDSMAGYNEQFF. The CDR3 coding sequence is TGTGCCAGCAGTGACTCGATGGCGGGTTACAATGAGCAGTTCTTC.

A few counts support this clonotype. This chain links TRBV5-1 with TRBJ2-3; the D gene is possibly TRBD1 (6 bases). The CDR3 loop spans 13 amino acids. V lost 4 bases to trimming and J lost 3 bases, with 9 bases between them. The germline gives CDR1 SGHRS, CDR2 YFSETQ. The DNA for the CDR3 is TGCGCCAGCAGCGTTACAGGGACAGATACGCAGTATTTT. Protein product: CASSVTGTDTQYF. Looking up the rest from reference TRBV5-1 and TRBJ2-3 gives the full variable domain: KAGVTQTPRYLIKTRGQQVTLSCSPISGHRSVSWYQQTPGQGLQFLFEYFSETQRNKGNFPGRFSGRQFSNSRSEMNVSTLELGDSALYLCASSVTGTDTQYFGPGTRLTVL.

This clonotype came up a few times. The chain is built from TRBV5-1 and TRBJ1-4; a possible D gene is TRBD1 (5 bases). The CDR3 spans 15 residues. Germline-derived CDR1 and CDR2 are SGHRS and YFSETQ. The V end was cut by 0 bases, the J end by 10 bases, with 16 bases between. CDR3 sequence reads: CASSLAGGERGKLFF. For the CDR3, the DNA is TGCGCCAGCAGCTTGGCCGGGGGGGAACGGGGAAAACTGTTTTTT.

This chain links TRBV28 with TRBJ2-7, with 8 bases fitting TRBD2. The CDR3 totals 14 residues. V dropped 6 bases and J dropped 2; count of bases not matched to a gene: 6. From germline, CDR1 is MDHEN and CDR2 SYDVKM. CDR3 sequence: CASRSGLGTYEQYF. DNA of the CDR3: TGTGCCAGCAGGTCGGGACTAGGAACCTACGAGCAGTACTTC.

V and J are TRBV6-1 and TRBJ2-2, with D perhaps matching TRBD2 (6 bases). This CDR3 comprises 12 residues. The ends were cut back, 7 bases at V and 7 bases at J, with 10 bases in the middle. The germline V gene has CDR1 MNHNS and CDR2 SASEGT. CDR3 loop: CASKRVYGELFF. The CDR3 DNA is TGTGCCAGCAAGCGGGTTTACGGGGAGCTGTTTTTT.